The clone carrying this T cell receptor delta chain was observed a handful of times. The translation of this DNA and the TCRdb protein of a much larger clone differ at residue 13, probably owing to a read error; the protein shown here is translated from the DNA. Germline loops: CDR1 GEAIGNYY, CDR2 EKD. This CDR3 has 17 residues. The V end was cut by 0 bases, the J end by 7 bases, with 23 bases between. TCRdb reapplied CATT to the RT-PCR reads. The table shows about 3,200 delta-chain clones, with 4% to 6% occurring only once. This specimen belongs to a study of gamma-delta T cells after stem cell transplantation.

The sequenced material came from gamma-delta T cells. This chain links TRDV2 with TRDJ1; tentatively, D is TRDD2 or TRDD3 (5 bases each). The receptor's source is a human donor. It is not recorded whose cells these are; they may come from a transplant donor. This CDR3 reads CACDTLSSLTSGGKLIF. In DNA, the CDR3 is TGTGCCTGTGACACCCTCTCTTCCCTCACTTCGGGGGGTAAACTCATCTTT.